The 24 T cell receptor beta chains reported below all come from one sample, sequenced in a study of blood T cell repertoires in COVID-19. Profiled with immunoSEQ multiplex PCR; TCRdb holds only in-frame clones, not every one. The sample consists of some 200,000 clones, under 95% of them appearing once. The sequenced sample was peripheral blood. These receptors originate from a man aged 30 to 45 with acute or convalescent COVID-19.

This rearrangement joins TRBV5-1 to TRBJ2-5; tentative D call: TRBD2 (6 bases). This CDR3 region has 17 residues. CDR1 and CDR2 (germline): SGHRS, YFSETQ. The germline V and J ends were trimmed by 0 bases and 6 bases, with 21 bases remaining between them. In nucleotides, the CDR3 is TGCGCCAGCAGCTTGGATCTCTCCGGGAGTGCTATAAAGACCCAGTACTTC. Translating gives CASSLDLSGSAIKTQYF.

This clone was counted at least ten times. The rearrangement joins TRBV11-2 to TRBJ1-2; TRBD1 matches at 10 bases. Germline V CDR1 and CDR2: SGHAT, FQNNGV. J lost 0 bases, V lost 4 bases, and 11 bases had no gene match. This CDR3 spans 18 amino acids. The CDR3 DNA sequence: TGTGCCAGCAGCTCCTCCGGGGACAGGGGATTACCTAACTATGGCTACACCTTC. Protein product: CASSSSGDRGLPNYGYTF.

V gene TRBV29-1 combines with J gene TRBJ2-3; TRBD2 matches at 13 bases. The CDR3 has 15 amino acids. Germline V gene data show CDR1 as SQVTM and CDR2 as ANQGSEA. The J segment lost 4 bases and the V segment lost 6 bases, leaving 7 bases of the junction unmatched. DNA of the CDR3: TGCAGCGTGTCCTCCGGGACTAGCGGGGCAGATACGCAGTATTTT. It codes for CSVSSGTSGADTQYF.

This sequence joins TRBV19 and TRBJ2-7; TRBD1 matches at 7 bases. This CDR3 comprises 14 residues. Germline V gene lookup returns CDR1 LNHDA and CDR2 SQIVND (reference sequence). J was trimmed by 2 bases and V by 10 bases; bases with no gene match: 11. CDR3 DNA: TGTGCCACCAGGAACCGGGACAGCACCTACGAGCAGTACTTC. It is translated as CATRNRDSTYEQYF. The full variable domain, its missing parts supplied by reference TRBV19 and TRBJ2-7, is DGGITQSPKYLFRKEGQNVTLSCEQNLNHDAMYWYRQDPGQGLRLIYYSQIVNDFQKGDIAEGYSVSREKKESFPLTVTSAQKNPTAFYLCATRNRDSTYEQYFGPGTRLTVT.

The chain joins TRBV5-1 to TRBJ2-5; D might be TRBD1 (6 bases). CDR3 length: 15 amino acids. V shed 0 bases and J shed 9 bases, with 18 bases lying between them. CDR1 and CDR2 from the germline V gene are SGHRS and YFSETQ. The CDR3 loop reads CASSLDDPGGQPQYF. DNA for the CDR3: TGCGCCAGCAGCTTGGATGACCCCGGTGGACAGCCCCAGTACTTC.

V usage is TRBV5-1 and J usage is TRBJ2-2, with no clear D. V was trimmed by 4 bases and J by 0 bases, leaving 7 bases between them. Germline V gene sequence: CDR1 SGHRS, CDR2 YFSETQ. This CDR3 is 14 amino acids long. CDR3 in amino acids: CASSPQTNTGELFF. The DNA of the CDR3 is TGCGCCAGCAGCCCACAGACGAACACCGGGGAGCTGTTTTTT.

In its sample, this clone was seen once. The genes are TRBV2 and TRBJ2-5; the D is unclear. The CDR3 spans 15 residues. The V gene lost 5 bases and the J gene lost 2 bases, with 15 bases spanning the gap. CDR1 and CDR2 from the germline V gene are SNHLY and FYNNEI. For the CDR3, the DNA is TGTGCCAGCAGTCAACCGCGTTCCGTTCAAGAGACCCAGTACTTC. Translated: CASSQPRSVQETQYF.

This chain joins TRBV9 and TRBJ1-6; 9 bases agree with TRBD1. J gave up 11 bases and V 3 bases, and 6 bases lay outside the gene matches. Looked up from germline, CDR1 is SGDLS and CDR2 is YYNGEE. The CDR3 is made up of 14 amino acids. The CDR3 sequence is CASSEQGATTPLHF. The CDR3 nucleotides read TGTGCCAGCAGCGAACAGGGGGCTACGACACCCCTCCACTTT.

V gene TRBV3-1 (or the pseudogene TRBV3-2) combines with J gene TRBJ1-4, with 8 bases that match TRBD1. CDR1 and CDR2 (germline): LGHDT, YNNKEL (reference sequence). This CDR3 comprises 14 residues. Trimming cost V 4 bases and J 7 bases; bases outside gene matches: 5. The CDR3 sequence is CASSPRQGSEKLFF. The CDR3, as DNA: TGTGCCAGCAGCCCCCGACAGGGGTCTGAAAAACTGTTTTTT.

The chain has TRBV2 and TRBJ2-4; 12 positions agree with TRBD1. The germline gives CDR1 SNHLY, CDR2 FYNNEI. The CDR3 has 17 amino acids. The trim removed 2 bases at V and 8 bases at J, leaving 10 bases unmatched. Here the CDR3 DNA reads TGTGCCAGCAGTGAATATGGGACAGGGGGCCCCTTGGACATTCAGTACTTC. It is translated as CASSEYGTGGPLDIQYF.

The rearrangement links TRBV6-5 to TRBJ2-1, with TRBD2 identical over 14 bases. The junction had 3 bases not matched to a gene; V was cut back by 7 bases and J by 7 bases. CDR3 length: 14 residues. Germline loops: CDR1 MNHEY, CDR2 SVGAGI. CDR3 coding DNA: TGTGCCAGCACTGGACTAGCGGGAGGTAATGAGCAGTTCTTC. Translation: CASTGLAGGNEQFF.

The chain employs TRBV11-3 and TRBJ2-1; 8 bases match TRBD1. J gave up 8 bases and V 1 base, and 7 bases lay outside the gene matches. This CDR3 has 15 amino acids. Germline V gene data show CDR1 as SGHNT and CDR2 as YENEEA. The CDR3 nucleotides are TGTGCCAGCAGCTTAGGGGACAGGATTTGGTATGAGCAGTTCTTC. The encoded protein is CASSLGDRIWYEQFF.

V and J are TRBV5-1 and TRBJ2-7; D is possibly TRBD1 (6 bases). The germline V gene encodes CDR1 SGHRS and CDR2 YFSETQ. This CDR3 spans 13 amino acids. Trimming removed 2 bases from V and 9 bases from J, with 15 bases in between. The DNA for the CDR3 is TGCGCCAGCAGCTTCGACAGGCCCTTGGTGCAGTACTTC. Amino acid sequence: CASSFDRPLVQYF.

This clone was detected only once. The V gene is TRBV6-2 or TRBV6-3, the J gene TRBJ2-5; D unresolved. Germline V gives CDR1 MNHEY, CDR2 SVGEGT. The germline V and J ends were trimmed by 0 bases and 5 bases, with 13 bases remaining between them. There are 15 residues in the CDR3. As DNA, the CDR3 is TGTGCCAGCAGTTACTCGAATGTAGTGAGGGAGACCCAGTACTTC. It translates to CASSYSNVVRETQYF.

DNA of the CDR3: TGTGCCAGCAGCGCCGCCGGGACTAGCGGGTCCTACGAGCAGTACTTC. Translated: CASSAAGTSGSYEQYF. This sequence joins TRBV9 and TRBJ2-7; 12 nucleotides match TRBD2. The CDR3 has 16 residues. CDR1 SGDLS and CDR2 YYNGEE come from the germline V gene. Germline trimming cut 3 bases from V and 1 base from J; bases unmatched to any gene: 5.

The chain links TRBV28 to TRBJ1-1, with 8 positions matching TRBD1. The length of the CDR3 is 14 residues. In germline, CDR1 is MDHEN, CDR2 SYDVKM. After removal of 5 bases from V and 5 bases from J, the junction contained 7 bases not matched to a gene. In DNA, the CDR3 is TGTGCCAGCAGTCCGCCGGACAGGGTGACTGAAGCTTTCTTT. Amino acid sequence: CASSPPDRVTEAFF.

The CDR3 region has the DNA TGCGCCAGCGGCATCGGGGAGACCCAGTACTTC. Translating gives CASGIGETQYF. The rearrangement uses TRBV5-1 and TRBJ2-5; no definite D call. CDR3 length: 11 residues. V lost 7 bases to trimming and J lost 5 bases, with 9 bases between them. CDR1 is SGHRS and CDR2 is YFSETQ in the germline V gene.

The gene calls are TRBV18 and TRBJ1-1, with D perhaps TRBD1 (5 bases). CDR1 is KGHSH, CDR2 LQKENI, per germline. Trimming took off 2 bases at V and 6 bases at J, with 19 bases between the two ends. This CDR3 is built from 16 residues. The CDR3 protein is CASSPRRDGLTSEAFF. CDR3 nucleotides: TGTGCCAGCTCACCAAGGAGGGACGGATTGACGTCTGAAGCTTTCTTT. Variable domain in full (rest from reference TRBV18 and TRBJ1-1): NAGVMQNPRHLVRRRGQEARLRCSPMKGHSHVYWYRQLPEEGLKFMVYLQKENIIDESGMPKERFSAEFPKEGPSILRIQQVVRGDSAAYFCASSPRRDGLTSEAFFGQGTRLTVV.

This chain joins TRBV28 and TRBJ1-2; D not certain. Germline V gene sequence: CDR1 MDHEN, CDR2 SYDVKM. V gave up 4 bases and J gave up 6 bases, with 3 bases separating them. The CDR3 consists of 10 residues. The CDR3 coding sequence is TGTGCCAGCAGTTCCAATGGCTACACCTTC. The encoded protein is CASSSNGYTF.

The chain uses TRBV5-4 and TRBJ2-1; D might be TRBD2 (6 bases). The CDR3 is 15 residues long. The germline V gene encodes CDR1 SGHNT and CDR2 YYREEE (reference sequence). Trimming shortened V by 3 bases and J by 4 bases, and 14 bases separated the two germline ends. The CDR3 nucleotides read TGTGCCAGCAGCTATGGGGCGGGGCAATACAATGAGCAGTTCTTC. Protein sequence: CASSYGAGQYNEQFF. Filled out from reference TRBV5-4 and TRBJ2-1, the complete variable domain reads ETGVTQSPTHLIKTRGQQVTLRCSSQSGHNTVSWYQQALGQGPQFIFQYYREEENGRGNFPPRFSGLQFPNYSSELNVNALELDDSALYLCASSYGAGQYNEQFFGPGTRLTVL.

The chain employs TRBV10-3 and TRBJ1-3; TRBD1 matches at 7 bases. The trim removed 6 bases at V and 0 bases at J, leaving 8 bases unmatched. CDR1 is ENHRY, CDR2 SYGVKD, per germline. The CDR3 is 16 residues long. CDR3 in amino acids: CAISGTVTYSGNTIYF. For the CDR3, the DNA is TGTGCCATCAGCGGGACAGTTACGTACTCTGGAAACACCATATATTTT.

The gene calls are TRBV28 and TRBJ1-5; perhaps TRBD1 as D (6 bases). CDR1 is MDHEN, CDR2 SYDVKM, per germline. The length of the CDR3 is 20 residues. The germline V and J ends were trimmed by 2 bases and 1 base, with 24 bases remaining between them. The CDR3 spells CASSLRRTLVKQGSNQPQHF. The CDR3 DNA sequence: TGTGCCAGCAGTTTAAGACGGACTCTAGTAAAACAGGGAAGCAATCAGCCCCAGCATTTT.

This chain connects TRBV20-1 to TRBJ1-1; D may be TRBD1 (6 bases). Germline V gives CDR1 DFQATT, CDR2 SNEGSKA (reference sequence). V lost 3 bases and J 1 base, leaving 15 bases between the germline ends. The CDR3 totals 15 residues. The CDR3 nucleotides are TGCAGTGCTAGTATGGGGGCACGGGGGAACACTGAAGCTTTCTTT. It translates to CSASMGARGNTEAFF.

The chain links TRBV18 to TRBJ2-2; 12 bases are shared with TRBD1. CDR3 length: 15 residues. The germline CDR1 and CDR2 sequences are KGHSH and LQKENI. J was trimmed by 7 bases and V by 3 bases; bases with no gene match: 3. DNA of the CDR3: TGTGCCAGCTCACCGGGGACAGGGGGCGTCGGGGAGCTGTTTTTT. It yields the protein CASSPGTGGVGELFF.